This T cell receptor beta chain was recovered during a study of blood T cell repertoires in COVID-19. The CDR3 contains 11 residues. Germline CDR1 is SEHNR and CDR2 is FQNEAQ (reference sequence). With respect to this clone: The germline gene is not matched at one end of the junction; a read error may be the cause.

The method was immunoSEQ multiplex PCR; TCRdb's version includes in-frame clones alone and lacks a portion of them. The sample lists approximately 150,000 clones; approximately 87% were seen once. This TCR was sampled from a man aged 45-65 years who had recovered from COVID-19. Sequencing was done on a sample of peripheral blood. This chain uses TRBV7-9 with TRBJ2-1, with 11 bases aligning to TRBD1. CDR3 in amino acids: CACPGDRGWVF. CDR3 nucleotides: TGTGCCTGCCCCGGGGACAGGGGGTGGGTCTTC.